The 25 T cell receptor beta chains below come from one sample, sequenced in a study of T cell repertoires in cytomegalovirus infection. One entry per CDR3 protein results from TCRdb running MiXCR on the reads. Of fewer than 850,000 distinct CDR3 sequences listed, about 27% are singletons. Their specific antigens are unknown. Sequences were derived from cultured CD8+ T cells from PBMCs, sampled from culture after CMV antigen stimulation. The origin of the receptors is a human donor in good health (CMV status not recorded). Some clones in this sample may be carry-over from other donors' samples.

The chain uses TRBV10-3 and TRBJ1-1, with D possibly being TRBD1 (5 bases). Trimming shortened V by 0 bases and J by 6 bases, and 8 bases separated the two germline ends. Germline lookup yields CDR1 ENHRY and CDR2 SYGVKD. This CDR3 is 13 amino acids long. The CDR3 protein is CAISESDSSEAFF. The CDR3 DNA sequence: TGTGCCATCAGTGAGTCCGACAGTTCTGAAGCTTTCTTT.

As to this clonotype: The junction departs from germline at one end; a sequencing error may be responsible. V gene TRBV6-2 or TRBV6-3 combines with J gene TRBJ2-6, with D perhaps assigned TRBD1 or TRBD2 (6 bases each). Germline CDR1 and CDR2: MNHEY and SVGEGT. CDR3 length: 13 residues. The CDR3: CASGGPGDNVLTF. The CDR3 bases are TGTGCCAGCGGGGGGCCTGGGGACAACGTCCTGACTTTC.

This clonotype appeared a few times. This sequence joins TRBV9 and TRBJ2-1, with TRBD1 identical over 10 bases. From germline, CDR1 is SGDLS and CDR2 YYNGEE. The J segment lost 4 bases and the V segment lost 4 bases, leaving 5 bases of the junction unmatched. The CDR3 length is 15 residues. CDR3 bases: TGTGCCAGCAGCATGCGGACAGGGGGATACAATGAGCAGTTCTTC. This codes for CASSMRTGGYNEQFF.

The chain combines TRBV18 with TRBJ1-5, with 7 nucleotides matching TRBD1. CDR3 length equals 14 residues. Looked up from germline, CDR1 is KGHSH and CDR2 is LQKENI. With V trimmed by 5 bases and J by 9 bases, 10 bases remained unmatched. CDR3 region: CASSSGQWFWPQHF. CDR3 in DNA: TGTGCCAGCTCATCGGGACAGTGGTTTTGGCCCCAGCATTTT. Looking up the rest from reference TRBV18 and TRBJ1-5 gives the full variable domain: NAGVMQNPRHLVRRRGQEARLRCSPMKGHSHVYWYRQLPEEGLKFMVYLQKENIIDESGMPKERFSAEFPKEGPSILRIQQVVRGDSAAYFCASSSGQWFWPQHFGDGTRLSIL.

The chain has TRBV7-6 and TRBJ2-2, with no clear D. CDR3 length: 14 amino acids. The V end lost 2 bases, the J end lost 1 base, and 5 bases lay between the germline ends. Germline V CDR1 and CDR2: SGHVS, FNYEAQ. CDR3 bases: TGTGCCAGCAGCTTAATGGGGAACACCGGGGAGCTGTTTTTT. The encoded protein is CASSLMGNTGELFF.

The chain combines TRBV6-4 with TRBJ1-1, with D unresolved. CDR1 and CDR2 (germline): MRHNA, SNTAGT. The CDR3 has 16 residues. V shed 0 bases and J shed 6 bases, with 17 bases lying between them. CDR3 sequence reads: CASSDSGMNFKAEAFF. In nucleotides, the CDR3 is TGTGCCAGCAGTGACTCAGGGATGAATTTCAAGGCTGAAGCTTTCTTT.

The chain combines TRBV7-8 with TRBJ2-1; D may be TRBD2 (7 bases). CDR3 length equals 16 residues. V dropped 1 base and J dropped 7 bases, with 17 bases sitting between them. Germline V gene sequence: CDR1 SGHVS, CDR2 FQNEAQ. This CDR3 reads CASSLELGGARNEQFF. CDR3 nucleotides: TGTGCCAGCAGCTTAGAATTGGGGGGGGCCAGGAATGAGCAGTTCTTC.

The rearrangement links TRBV6-8 to TRBJ2-1, with D hard to call. CDR1 is MNHGY, CDR2 SAAAGT, per germline. The CDR3 runs to 18 residues. With 3 bases removed from V and 5 bases from J, the gap between germline ends came to 23 bases. CDR3 loop: CASSYDPKVTTPHNEQFF. In nucleotides, the CDR3 is TGTGCCAGCAGTTATGACCCAAAGGTTACGACCCCCCACAATGAGCAGTTCTTC.

This clonotype was detected only a few times. The J gene is TRBJ2-1, the V gene TRBV7-9; D may be TRBD2 (6 bases). CDR3 length: 14 residues. Germline lookup yields CDR1 SEHNR and CDR2 FQNEAQ (reference sequence). V lost 1 base and J lost 6, with 10 bases in between. This chain's CDR3 is CASSLVRGANEQFF. As DNA, the CDR3 is TGTGCCAGCAGCTTAGTTCGCGGGGCCAATGAGCAGTTCTTC.

As concerns this clonotype: Because it lacks the conserved phenylalanine or tryptophan at the end, this CDR3 is likely a read error. It is unclear where the CDR3 begins or ends on the DNA, so no DNA is shown, and the CDR3 is as TCRdb lists it. The J gene is TRBJ2-7, the V gene TRBV6-1; the table assigns TRBD1, which was not confirmed against the DNA. Looked up from germline, CDR1 is MNHNS and CDR2 is SASEGT. The CDR3 length equals 10 residues, ends included. CDR3 sequence reads: CASSSGTPLM.

This clonotype was counted at least ten times. V and J are TRBV25-1 and TRBJ2-5; TRBD2 might be the D (6 bases). Deletions cut 3 bases from V and 1 base from J, with 18 bases between. CDR1 is MGHDK, CDR2 SYGVNS, per germline. CDR3 size: 17 residues. CDR3 protein: CASSDPLGRGLQETQYF. Here the CDR3 DNA reads TGTGCCAGCAGTGACCCATTAGGGCGGGGCCTCCAAGAGACCCAGTACTTC. Full variable domain (outside the CDR3, taken from reference TRBV25-1 and TRBJ2-5): EADIYQTPRYLVIGTGKKITLECSQTMGHDKMYWYQQDPGMELHLIHYSYGVNSTEKGDLSSESTVSRIRTEHFPLTLESARPSHTSQYLCASSDPLGRGLQETQYFGPGTRLLVL.

CDR3 sequence (DNA): TGCAGTGCTAAGGATGGCGGGGGCCTAGCCAATGAGCAGTTCTTC. This translates into CSAKDGGGLANEQFF. The chain joins TRBV20-1 to TRBJ2-1; a weak D match, TRBD2 (7 bases). The CDR3 runs to 15 residues. V lost 4 bases, J lost 6 bases, and 19 bases lay in between. Germline V gene lookup returns CDR1 DFQATT and CDR2 SNEGSKA (reference sequence).

This clonotype was seen repeatedly, ten times or more. This chain joins TRBV12-5 and TRBJ2-7, with a weak D call TRBD1 (5 bases). The CDR3 runs 12 residues. Trimming left V 6 bases short and J 5 bases short, with 11 bases between. CDR1 and CDR2 (germline): LGHNT, FRNRAP. Written as DNA, the CDR3 is TGTGCTAGTGGCCCCCAGGGTGACGAGCAGTACTTC. Translating it yields CASGPQGDEQYF.

This clonotype appeared once. The rearrangement joins TRBV4-3 to TRBJ1-2; D ambiguous. CDR1 LGHNA and CDR2 YSLEER come from the germline V gene. Trimming took off 0 bases at V and 4 bases at J, with 6 bases between the two ends. The CDR3 runs 13 residues. CDR3 sequence reads: CASSQDEVYGYTF. DNA of the CDR3: TGCGCCAGCAGCCAAGATGAGGTCTATGGCTACACCTTC.

This rearrangement joins TRBV2 to TRBJ2-7; 7 bases fit TRBD1. The CDR3 totals 11 residues. Germline lookup yields CDR1 SNHLY and CDR2 FYNNEI. V was clipped by 6 bases and J by 9 bases; unmatched bases: 5. The CDR3 DNA reads as TGTGCCAGCAGGTACAGGGGTGGGCAGTACGTC. As protein: CASRYRGGQYV.

This clonotype came up a few times. The chain links TRBV7-6 to TRBJ1-5; TRBD1 matches 8 bases. With 5 bases clipped from V and 0 bases from J, the junction kept 15 bases outside the gene matches. The CDR3 is 19 amino acids. Per germline, CDR1 SGHVS and CDR2 FNYEAQ. CDR3 in DNA: TGTGCCAGCAGCCCTGGAAAGACCCGACAGGGGTATAGCAATCAGCCCCAGCATTTT. Protein sequence: CASSPGKTRQGYSNQPQHF.

This rearrangement joins TRBV12-3 or TRBV12-4 to TRBJ1-1; TRBD1 is a possible D gene (5 bases). CDR3 size: 11 residues. V was clipped by 7 bases and J by 10 bases, with 13 bases between them. The CDR3 region is CASTRDGGAFF. CDR3 sequence (DNA): TGTGCCAGCACCCGGGACGGAGGAGCTTTCTTT.

This clonotype was observed a handful of times. The chain combines TRBV7-2 with TRBJ2-1; 9 nucleotides agree with TRBD2. Per the germline V gene, CDR1 is SGHTA and CDR2 is FQGNSA. Trimming at V came to 0 bases and at J to 6 bases, leaving 6 bases not matched to a gene. The CDR3 extends over 16 amino acids. DNA of the CDR3: TGTGCCAGCAGCTTAGCGCGAGCGGGGGGTCGCAATGAGCAGTTCTTC. It translates to CASSLARAGGRNEQFF.

This chain links TRBV18 with TRBJ2-2; D is undetermined. The CDR3 consists of 15 residues. The V gene lost 3 bases and the J gene lost 1 base, with 9 bases spanning the gap. The germline V gene has CDR1 KGHSH and CDR2 LQKENI. CDR3 sequence (DNA): TGTGCCAGCTCACCTGCTTGGGGGAACACCGGGGAGCTGTTTTTT. Encoded protein: CASSPAWGNTGELFF.

This clonotype was counted a few times. The V gene is TRBV7-9, the J gene TRBJ1-2; D unclear. The length of the CDR3 is 14 residues. Looked up from germline, CDR1 is SEHNR and CDR2 is FQNEAQ (reference sequence). V was clipped by 4 bases and J by 4 bases, with 13 bases between them. The CDR3 sequence is CASSYSSYSYGYTF. The CDR3 DNA reads TGTGCCAGCAGCTACAGCAGCTATAGCTATGGCTACACCTTC. Filled out from reference TRBV7-9 and TRBJ1-2, the complete variable domain reads DTGVSQNPRHKITKRGQNVTFRCDPISEHNRLYWYRQTLGQGPEFLTYFQNEAQLEKSRLLSDRFSAERPKGSFSTLEIQRTEQGDSAMYLCASSYSSYSYGYTFGSGTRLTVV.

Notes on this clonotype: At one end, the junction sequence differs from germline, possibly due to a read error. This chain links TRBV7-6 with TRBJ1-1; 11 nucleotides match TRBD1. Germline-derived CDR1 and CDR2 are SGHVS and FNYEAQ. CDR3 size: 17 residues. CDR3 sequence reads: CASRLVGQGAKDTEAFF. In DNA, the CDR3 is TGTGCCAGCAGGTTAGTTGGACAGGGGGCAAAGGACACTGAAGCTTTCTTT.

This chain uses TRBV12-3 or TRBV12-4 with TRBJ2-7; D uncertain. This CDR3 spans 12 amino acids. Between the trimmed V and J ends, which lost 1 base and 2 bases, there was a span of 3 bases. CDR3 amino acids: CASSLGAYEQYV. The CDR3 DNA sequence: TGTGCCAGCAGTTTAGGGGCCTACGAGCAGTACGTC.

This clonotype was recorded at least ten times. The CDR3 bases are TGTGCCAGCAGCTTAGCGCGTCTGGGACAGGGATGGAGGCCCCAGCATTTT. Protein: CASSLARLGQGWRPQHF. The rearrangement joins TRBV7-8 to TRBJ1-5; 9 positions agree with TRBD1. Germline CDR1 SGHVS, CDR2 FQNEAQ. The CDR3 is made up of 17 amino acids. V was pared by 0 bases and J by 9 bases, with 12 bases of the junction left unmatched.

Only one count was recorded for this clonotype. The rearrangement uses TRBV20-1 and TRBJ2-1; tentatively, D is TRBD2 (5 bases). CDR1 and CDR2 from the germline V gene are DFQATT and SNEGSKA (reference sequence). This CDR3 comprises 17 residues. Trimming shortened V by 4 bases and J by 0 bases, and 19 bases separated the two germline ends. CDR3: CSATPLPDFSSYNEQFF. CDR3 nucleotide sequence: TGCAGTGCTACCCCCCTTCCGGACTTTAGCTCCTACAATGAGCAGTTCTTC.

This sequence joins TRBV6-2 or TRBV6-3 and TRBJ2-1; D uncertain. The CDR3 length is 15 residues. The V and J ends lost 0 bases and 7 bases respectively, with 13 bases between them. Germline-derived CDR1 and CDR2 are MNHEY and SVGEGT. CDR3 sequence reads: CASSYSRAAGNEQFF. Written as DNA, the CDR3 is TGTGCCAGCAGTTACTCACGGGCGGCTGGGAATGAGCAGTTCTTC.